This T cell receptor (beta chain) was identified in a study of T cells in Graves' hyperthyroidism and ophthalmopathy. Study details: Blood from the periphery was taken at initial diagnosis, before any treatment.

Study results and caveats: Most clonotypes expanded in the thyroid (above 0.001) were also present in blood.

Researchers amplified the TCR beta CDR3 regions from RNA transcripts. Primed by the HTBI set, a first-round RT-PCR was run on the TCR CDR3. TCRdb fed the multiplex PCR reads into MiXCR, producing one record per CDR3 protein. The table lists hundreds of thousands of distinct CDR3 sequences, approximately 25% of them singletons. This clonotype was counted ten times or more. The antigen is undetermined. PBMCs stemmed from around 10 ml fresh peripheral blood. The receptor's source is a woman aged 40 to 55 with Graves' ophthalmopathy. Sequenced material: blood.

The DNA for the CDR3 is TGTGCCAGCAGTTCGGGCGGGGGGGAGCTGTTTTTT. Its translation is CASSSGGGELFF. This chain joins TRBV28 and TRBJ2-2; possibly TRBD2 for D (5 bases). The CDR3 is 12 amino acids. Germline values: CDR1 MDHEN, CDR2 SYDVKM. Trimming cost V 4 bases and J 8 bases, with 8 bases left between them.